This T cell receptor (beta chain) was documented in a study of T cell responses to AZD1222 COVID-19 vaccine. Findings and caveats of the study: Possibly, clonal diversity was underestimated; donors were largely white British and included more females. The reported proportion of spike-specific TCRs targeting unmutated variant regions was nearly half.

This CDR3 contains 13 residues. V was trimmed by 3 bases and J by 12 bases, leaving 13 bases between them. The germline gives CDR1 SGHTS, CDR2 YDEGEE. Clones were read by immunoSEQ multiplex PCR, and TCRdb kept only the in-frame ones, dropping some. This sample has about 84,000 clones, with nearly 90% found just once. On this clone itself: Its antigen is not known.

The sequenced sample was peripheral blood, obtained on day 0 of AZD1222 vaccination. V gene TRBV5-8 combines with J gene TRBJ1-6, with D uncertain. This TCR came from an adult in good health. CDR3 sequence: CASSYEQRKPLHF. The CDR3 DNA is TGTGCCAGCAGCTACGAACAGCGTAAACCCCTCCACTTT.